The sample holds a few counts of the clone carrying this TCR beta chain. The data derive from a study of blood T cell repertoires in COVID-19. In the study overall: Specimens from acute and convalescent COVID-19 originated in the United States, Italy and Spain. T cells, B-cell-depleted T cells, or PBMCs supplied cDNA or gDNA.

In the original workflow: Scientists estimated how many nucleated cells there were by amplifying reference gene primers. Here immunoSEQ multiplex PCR was the method, and the copy in TCRdb shows in-frame clones only, minus some. For V, J and clone size, that table is used; D and trimming come from the DNA. The sample consists of over 350,000 clones, 70% to 90% of them appearing once. Participants reported their clinical history, and cohort assignment relied on those reports. CDR3 length equals 13 residues. The ends were cut back, 6 bases at V and 3 bases at J, with 12 bases in the middle. Germline V gene lookup returns CDR1 MNHEY and CDR2 SVGAGI.

Sample: PBMCs or T cells enriched from blood (not recorded which). This chain links TRBV6-5 with TRBJ2-7; weak D call: TRBD1 (6 bases). This sequence originates from a woman aged 18-29 years with acute COVID-19. The CDR3 DNA is TGTGCCAGCAGACAGGGTCGGGGCTACGAGCAGTACTTC. Translated, it gives CASRQGRGYEQYF.